This T cell receptor (beta chain) was documented in a study of control samples from healthy donors and cancer patients. Produced via immunoSEQ multiplex PCR; TCRdb's table is partial and in-frame only. The sample shows approximately 190,000 clones, roughly nine tenths of them seen only once. Germline V lookup: CDR1 LNHDA, CDR2 SQIVND (reference sequence). Trimming shortened V by 3 bases and J by 4 bases, and 6 bases separated the two germline ends. The CDR3 sequence is 12 residues long. This clone was seen more than once but under ten times. In the same sample, other DNA sequences code for this CDR3. Sequenced sample: blood. The TCR was taken from a man aged 25-45 years in good health. This chain links TRBV19 with TRBJ1-2; D ambiguous. The CDR3 spells CASSMRSYGYTF. The CDR3 DNA reads TGTGCCAGTAGTATGAGGAGCTATGGCTACACCTTC.